This TCR beta chain came from a study of blood T cell repertoires in COVID-19. Study in general: Acute and convalescent COVID-19 specimens originated in the United States, Italy and Spain.

Per the study methods: Amplifying reference gene primers gave estimates of nucleated cell counts. Using immunoSEQ multiplex PCR, the repertoire was profiled, and TCRdb retains in-frame clones only, with some absent. Clonal size and the V and J genes are those of that table, whereas D and trimming came from the DNA. This table holds 84,000 or so clones, roughly 92% found once. The CDR3 has 14 amino acids. The germline V gene encodes CDR1 MDHEN and CDR2 SYDVKM. Unmatched junction bases numbered 7, after V lost 5 bases and J lost 4 bases. The gene calls are TRBV28 and TRBJ1-2, with 7 positions matching TRBD1. This clonotype was obtained from a woman aged 55-70 years with active COVID-19. Material for sequencing was peripheral blood. CDR3 bases: TGTGCCAGCAGTACAGGGGTGTTGGCCTATGGCTACACCTTC. Translating gives CASSTGVLAYGYTF.